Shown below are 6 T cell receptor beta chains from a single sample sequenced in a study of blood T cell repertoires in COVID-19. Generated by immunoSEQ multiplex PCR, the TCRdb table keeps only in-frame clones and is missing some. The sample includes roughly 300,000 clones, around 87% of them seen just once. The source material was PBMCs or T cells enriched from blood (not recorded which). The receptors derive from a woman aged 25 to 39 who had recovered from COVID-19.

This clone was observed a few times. The CDR3 loop is CASSITSSYEQYF. In DNA form, the CDR3 reads TGTGCCAGTAGTATCACTAGCAGCTACGAGCAGTACTTC. The chain couples TRBV19 to TRBJ2-7; D may be TRBD2 (6 bases). Germline lookup yields CDR1 LNHDA and CDR2 SQIVND (reference sequence). Trimming removed 3 bases from V and 3 bases from J, with 9 bases in between. The CDR3 is made up of 13 amino acids.

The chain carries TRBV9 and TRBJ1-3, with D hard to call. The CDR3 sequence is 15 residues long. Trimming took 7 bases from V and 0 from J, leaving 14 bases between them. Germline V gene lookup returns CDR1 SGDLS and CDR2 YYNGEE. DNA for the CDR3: TGTGCCAGCGCCCGGACGGGGTACTCTGGAAACACCATATATTTT. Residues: CASARTGYSGNTIYF.

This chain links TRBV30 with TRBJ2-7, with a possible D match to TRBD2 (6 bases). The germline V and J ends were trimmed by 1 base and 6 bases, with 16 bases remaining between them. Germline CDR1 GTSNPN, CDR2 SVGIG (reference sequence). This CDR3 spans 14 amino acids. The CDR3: CAWSAGGVMGEQYF. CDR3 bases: TGTGCCTGGAGTGCCGGGGGAGTAATGGGCGAGCAGTACTTC. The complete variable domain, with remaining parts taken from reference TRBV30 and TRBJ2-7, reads SQTIHQWPATLVQPVGSPLSLECTVEGTSNPNLYWYRQAAGRGLQLLFYSVGIGQISSEVPQNLSASRPQDRQFILSSKKLLLSDSGFYLCAWSAGGVMGEQYFGPGTRLTVT.

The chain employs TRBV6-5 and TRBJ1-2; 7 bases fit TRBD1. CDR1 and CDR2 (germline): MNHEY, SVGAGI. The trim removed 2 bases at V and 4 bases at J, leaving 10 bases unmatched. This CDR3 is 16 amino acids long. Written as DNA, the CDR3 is TGTGCCAGCAGTTACCTTCAGGGGGACCCGTCCTATGGCTACACCTTC. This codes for CASSYLQGDPSYGYTF.

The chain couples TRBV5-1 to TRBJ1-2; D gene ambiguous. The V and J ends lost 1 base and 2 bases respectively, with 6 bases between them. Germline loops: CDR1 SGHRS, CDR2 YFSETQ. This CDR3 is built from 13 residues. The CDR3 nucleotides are TGCGCCAGCAGCTTGATACGGAACTATGGCTACACCTTC. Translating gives CASSLIRNYGYTF.

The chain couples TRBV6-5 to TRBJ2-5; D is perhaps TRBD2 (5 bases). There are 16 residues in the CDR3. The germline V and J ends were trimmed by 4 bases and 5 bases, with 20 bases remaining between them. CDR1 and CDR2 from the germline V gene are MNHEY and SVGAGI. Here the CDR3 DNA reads TGTGCCAGCAGTTCCTCCCGTTCAAGCGGCCCTGAGACCCAGTACTTC. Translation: CASSSSRSSGPETQYF.